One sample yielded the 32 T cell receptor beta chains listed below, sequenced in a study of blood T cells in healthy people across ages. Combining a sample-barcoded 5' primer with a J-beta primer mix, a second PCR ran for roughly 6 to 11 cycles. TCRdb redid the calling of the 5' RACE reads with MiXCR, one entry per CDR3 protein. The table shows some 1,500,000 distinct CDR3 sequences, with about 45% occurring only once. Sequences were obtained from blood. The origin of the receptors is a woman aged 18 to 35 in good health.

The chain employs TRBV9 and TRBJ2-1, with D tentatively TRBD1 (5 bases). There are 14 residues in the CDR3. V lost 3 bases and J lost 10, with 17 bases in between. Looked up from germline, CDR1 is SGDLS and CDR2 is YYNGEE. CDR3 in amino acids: CASSEGPRVDEQFF. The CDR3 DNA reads TGTGCCAGCAGCGAGGGCCCCAGGGTCGACGAGCAGTTCTTC.

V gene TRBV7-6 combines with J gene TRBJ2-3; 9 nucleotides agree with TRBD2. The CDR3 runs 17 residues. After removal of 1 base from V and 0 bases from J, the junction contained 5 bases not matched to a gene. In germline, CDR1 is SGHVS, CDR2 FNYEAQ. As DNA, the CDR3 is TGTGCCAGCAGCTTAGAGTCTAGCGGGGCGAGCACAGATACGCAGTATTTT. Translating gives CASSLESSGASTDTQYF.

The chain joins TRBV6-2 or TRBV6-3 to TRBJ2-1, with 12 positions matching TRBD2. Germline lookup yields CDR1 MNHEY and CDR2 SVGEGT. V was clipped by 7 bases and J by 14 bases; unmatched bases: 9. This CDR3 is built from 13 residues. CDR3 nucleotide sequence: TGTGCCAGCACCATGACTAGCGGGAGTGCTAAGTTCTTC. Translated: CASTMTSGSAKFF.

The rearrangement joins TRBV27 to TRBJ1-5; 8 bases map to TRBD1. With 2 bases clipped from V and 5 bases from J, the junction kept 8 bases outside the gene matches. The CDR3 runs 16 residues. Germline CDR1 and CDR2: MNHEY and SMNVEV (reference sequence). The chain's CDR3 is CASSLRRTGGYQPQHF. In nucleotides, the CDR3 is TGTGCCAGCAGTTTACGTCGAACAGGGGGATATCAGCCCCAGCATTTT.

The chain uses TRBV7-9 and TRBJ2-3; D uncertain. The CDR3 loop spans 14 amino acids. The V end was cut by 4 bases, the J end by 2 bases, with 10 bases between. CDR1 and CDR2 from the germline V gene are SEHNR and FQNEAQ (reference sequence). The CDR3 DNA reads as TGTGCCAGCAGCTCCCGGAAGGACACAGATACGCAGTATTTT. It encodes CASSSRKDTDTQYF.

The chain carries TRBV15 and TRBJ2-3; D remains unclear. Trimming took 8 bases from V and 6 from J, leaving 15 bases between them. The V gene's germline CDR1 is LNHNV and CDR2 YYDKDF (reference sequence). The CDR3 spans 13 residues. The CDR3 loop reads CATGVPRPDTQYF. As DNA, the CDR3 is TGTGCCACCGGCGTTCCCAGGCCGGATACGCAGTATTTT.

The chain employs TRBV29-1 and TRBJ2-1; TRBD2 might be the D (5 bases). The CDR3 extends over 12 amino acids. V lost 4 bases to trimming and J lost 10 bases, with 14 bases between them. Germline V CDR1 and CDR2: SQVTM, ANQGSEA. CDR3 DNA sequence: TGCAGCGTTGGCGGGCCCCTCAGCGAGCAGTTCTTC. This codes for CSVGGPLSEQFF.

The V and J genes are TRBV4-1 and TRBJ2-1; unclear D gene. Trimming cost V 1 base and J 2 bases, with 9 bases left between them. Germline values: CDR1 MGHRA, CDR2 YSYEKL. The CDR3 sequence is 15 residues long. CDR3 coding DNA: TGCGCCAGCAGCCAAGTCGTGTTGCCCTACAATGAGCAGTTCTTC. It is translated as CASSQVVLPYNEQFF.

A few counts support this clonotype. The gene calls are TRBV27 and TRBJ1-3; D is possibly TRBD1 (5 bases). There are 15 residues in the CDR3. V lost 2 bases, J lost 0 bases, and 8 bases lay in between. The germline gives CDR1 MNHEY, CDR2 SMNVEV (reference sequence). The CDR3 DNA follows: TGTGCCAGCAGTTTAACAGGCAACTCTGGAAACACCATATATTTT. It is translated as CASSLTGNSGNTIYF.

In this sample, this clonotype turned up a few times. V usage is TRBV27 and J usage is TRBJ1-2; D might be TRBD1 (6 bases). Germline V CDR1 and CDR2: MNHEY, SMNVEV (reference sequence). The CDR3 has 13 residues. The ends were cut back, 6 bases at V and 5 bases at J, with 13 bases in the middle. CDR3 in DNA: TGTGCCAGCAGGGATGGACAGACATATGGCTACACCTTC. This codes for CASRDGQTYGYTF.

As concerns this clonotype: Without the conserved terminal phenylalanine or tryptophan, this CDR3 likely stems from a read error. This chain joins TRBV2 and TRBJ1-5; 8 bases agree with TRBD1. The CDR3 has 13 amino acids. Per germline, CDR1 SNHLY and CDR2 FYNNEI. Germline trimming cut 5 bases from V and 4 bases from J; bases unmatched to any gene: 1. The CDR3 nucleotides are TGTGCCAGCAGTCGACAGGGGAATCAGCCCCAGCATCTT. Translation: CASSRQGNQPQHL.

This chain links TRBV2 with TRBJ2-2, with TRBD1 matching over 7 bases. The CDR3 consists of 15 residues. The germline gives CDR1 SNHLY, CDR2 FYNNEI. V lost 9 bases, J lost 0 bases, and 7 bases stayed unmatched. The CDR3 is CASSKGAANTGELFF. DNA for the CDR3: TGTGCCAGTTCTAAGGGGGCCGCGAACACCGGGGAGCTGTTTTTT.

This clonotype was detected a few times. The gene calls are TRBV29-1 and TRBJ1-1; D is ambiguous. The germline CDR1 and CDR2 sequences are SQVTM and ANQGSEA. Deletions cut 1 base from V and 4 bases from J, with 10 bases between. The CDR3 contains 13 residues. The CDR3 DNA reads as TGCAGCGTTGAAGGCCGGAGGGTCACTGAAGCTTTCTTT. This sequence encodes CSVEGRRVTEAFF.

The CDR3 DNA sequence: TGCAGCGTTGCGTCAACAGACGGCACAGATACGCAGTATTTT. Amino acid sequence: CSVASTDGTDTQYF. The chain recombines TRBV29-1 with TRBJ2-3, with unresolved D. V was cut by 4 bases and J by 1 base, with 12 bases left in between. Germline CDR1 and CDR2: SQVTM and ANQGSEA. The CDR3 runs to 14 residues.

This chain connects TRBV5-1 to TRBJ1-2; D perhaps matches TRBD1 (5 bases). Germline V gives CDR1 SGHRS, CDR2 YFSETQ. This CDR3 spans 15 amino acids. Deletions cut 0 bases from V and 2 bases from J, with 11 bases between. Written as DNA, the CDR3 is TGCGCCAGCAGCTTGGGTCAACAGGCCAACTATGGCTACACCTTC. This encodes CASSLGQQANYGYTF.

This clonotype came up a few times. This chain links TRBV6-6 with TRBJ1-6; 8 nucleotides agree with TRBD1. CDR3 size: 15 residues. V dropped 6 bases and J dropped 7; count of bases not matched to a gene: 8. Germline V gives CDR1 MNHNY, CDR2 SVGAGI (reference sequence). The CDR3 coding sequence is TGTGCCAGCAGCCCCTCCCGGGACAGGAATTCACCCCTCCACTTT. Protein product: CASSPSRDRNSPLHF.

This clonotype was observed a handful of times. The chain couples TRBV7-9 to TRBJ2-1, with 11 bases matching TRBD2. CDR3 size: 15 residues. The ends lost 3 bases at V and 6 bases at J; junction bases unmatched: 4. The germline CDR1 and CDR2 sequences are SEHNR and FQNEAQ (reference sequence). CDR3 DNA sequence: TGTGCCAGCAGCTTTAGCGGGAGGGCCCTCAATGAGCAGTTCTTC. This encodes CASSFSGRALNEQFF.

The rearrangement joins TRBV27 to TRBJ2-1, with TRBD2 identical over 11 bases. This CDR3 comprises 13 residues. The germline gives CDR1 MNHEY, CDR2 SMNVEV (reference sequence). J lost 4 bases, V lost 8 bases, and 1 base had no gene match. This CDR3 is CASASGRYNEQFF. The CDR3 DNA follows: TGTGCCAGCGCTAGCGGGAGGTACAATGAGCAGTTCTTC.

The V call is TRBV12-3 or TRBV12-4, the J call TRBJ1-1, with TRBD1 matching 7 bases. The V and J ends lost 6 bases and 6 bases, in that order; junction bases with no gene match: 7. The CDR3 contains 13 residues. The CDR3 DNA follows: TGTGCCAGCAGGCAGACAGGGTCGGCTGAAGCTTTCTTT. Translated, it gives CASRQTGSAEAFF.

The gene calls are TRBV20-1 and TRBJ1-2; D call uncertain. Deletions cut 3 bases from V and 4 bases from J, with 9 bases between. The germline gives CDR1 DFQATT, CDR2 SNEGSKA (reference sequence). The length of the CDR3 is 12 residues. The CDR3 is CSARDGPYGYTF. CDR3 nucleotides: TGCAGTGCTAGGGACGGGCCCTATGGCTACACCTTC.

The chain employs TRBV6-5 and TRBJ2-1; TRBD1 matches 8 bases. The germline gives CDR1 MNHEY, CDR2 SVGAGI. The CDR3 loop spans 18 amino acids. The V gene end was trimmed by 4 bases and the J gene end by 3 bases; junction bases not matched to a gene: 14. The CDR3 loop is CASSFDSPDRGFYNEQFF. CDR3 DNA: TGTGCCAGCAGTTTTGACTCCCCCGACAGGGGCTTCTACAATGAGCAGTTCTTC.

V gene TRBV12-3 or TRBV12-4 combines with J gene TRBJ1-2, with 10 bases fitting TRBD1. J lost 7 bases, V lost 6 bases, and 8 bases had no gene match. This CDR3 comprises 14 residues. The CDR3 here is CASRQGTGVLGYTF. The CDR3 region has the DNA TGTGCCAGCAGGCAAGGGACAGGGGTTCTTGGCTACACCTTC.

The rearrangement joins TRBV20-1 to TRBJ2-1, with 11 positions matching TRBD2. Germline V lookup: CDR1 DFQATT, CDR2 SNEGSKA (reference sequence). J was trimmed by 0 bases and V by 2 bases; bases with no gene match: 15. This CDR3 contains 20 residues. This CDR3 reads CSARSLSGTSGRSSYNEQFF. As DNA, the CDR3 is TGCAGTGCTAGATCTCTTTCCGGGACTAGCGGACGGAGCTCCTACAATGAGCAGTTCTTC.

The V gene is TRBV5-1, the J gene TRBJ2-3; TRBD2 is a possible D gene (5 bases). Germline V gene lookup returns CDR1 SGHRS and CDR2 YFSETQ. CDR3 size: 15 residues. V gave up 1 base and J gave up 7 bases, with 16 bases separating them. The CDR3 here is CASSLTVTGVNTQYF. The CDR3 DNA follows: TGCGCCAGCAGCTTGACAGTCACCGGGGTGAATACGCAGTATTTT.

CDR3 nucleotides: TGTGCCAGCAGTTTATCCGGCATATTCTATGGCTACACCTTC. Amino acid sequence: CASSLSGIFYGYTF. V gene TRBV12-3 or TRBV12-4 combines with J gene TRBJ1-2; no definite D call. This CDR3 region has 14 residues. The V and J ends lost 2 bases and 4 bases respectively, with 11 bases between them.

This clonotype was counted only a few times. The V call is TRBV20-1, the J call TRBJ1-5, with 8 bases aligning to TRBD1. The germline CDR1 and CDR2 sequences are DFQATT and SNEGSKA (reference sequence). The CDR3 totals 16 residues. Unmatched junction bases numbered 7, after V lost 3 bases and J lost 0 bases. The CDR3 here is CSARDRAYYSNQPQHF. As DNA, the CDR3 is TGCAGTGCTAGGGACAGGGCTTACTATAGCAATCAGCCCCAGCATTTT.

The CDR3 protein is CASSLAGRVYYNEQFF. For the CDR3, the DNA is TGTGCCAGCAGCTTAGCCGGGAGGGTCTATTACAATGAGCAGTTCTTC. The rearrangement links TRBV11-2 to TRBJ2-1, with 8 bases that match TRBD2. The CDR3 is 16 amino acids. CDR1 and CDR2 (germline): SGHAT, FQNNGV. V was pared by 1 base and J by 4 bases, with 6 bases of the junction left unmatched.

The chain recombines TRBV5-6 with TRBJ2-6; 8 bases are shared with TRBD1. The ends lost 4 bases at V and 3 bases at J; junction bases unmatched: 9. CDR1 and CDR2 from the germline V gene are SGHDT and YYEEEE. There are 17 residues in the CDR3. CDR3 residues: CASSPRQGMDGANVLTF. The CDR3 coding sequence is TGTGCCAGCAGCCCCCGACAGGGGATGGATGGGGCCAACGTCCTGACTTTC.

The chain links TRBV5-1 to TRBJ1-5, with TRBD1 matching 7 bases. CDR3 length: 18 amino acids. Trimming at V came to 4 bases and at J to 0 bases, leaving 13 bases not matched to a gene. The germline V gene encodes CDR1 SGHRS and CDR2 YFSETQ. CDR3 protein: CASSPTHGRQGSNQPQHF. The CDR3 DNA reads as TGCGCCAGCAGCCCCACCCATGGCCGACAGGGTAGCAATCAGCCCCAGCATTTT. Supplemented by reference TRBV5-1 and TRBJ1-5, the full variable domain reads KAGVTQTPRYLIKTRGQQVTLSCSPISGHRSVSWYQQTPGQGLQFLFEYFSETQRNKGNFPGRFSGRQFSNSRSEMNVSTLELGDSALYLCASSPTHGRQGSNQPQHFGDGTRLSIL.

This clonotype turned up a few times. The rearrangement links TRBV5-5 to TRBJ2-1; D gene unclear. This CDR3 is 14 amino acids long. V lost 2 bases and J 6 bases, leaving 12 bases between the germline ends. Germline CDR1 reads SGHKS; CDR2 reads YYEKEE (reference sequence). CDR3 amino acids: CASSFPPRSNEQFF. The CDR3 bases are TGTGCCAGCAGCTTCCCTCCTAGGAGCAATGAGCAGTTCTTC.

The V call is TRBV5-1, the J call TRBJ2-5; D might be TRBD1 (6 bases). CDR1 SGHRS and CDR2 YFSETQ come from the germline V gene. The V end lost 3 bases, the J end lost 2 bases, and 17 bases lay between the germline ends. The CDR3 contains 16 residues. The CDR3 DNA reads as TGCGCCAGCAGCTATCTAATCGGACAGCCACAAGAGACCCAGTACTTC. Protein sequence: CASSYLIGQPQETQYF.

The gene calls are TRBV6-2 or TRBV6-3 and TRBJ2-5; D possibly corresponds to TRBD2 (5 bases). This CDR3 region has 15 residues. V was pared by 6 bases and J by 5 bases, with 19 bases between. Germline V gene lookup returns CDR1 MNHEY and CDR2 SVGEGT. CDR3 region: CASSRTWTRGETQYF. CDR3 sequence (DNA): TGTGCCAGCAGCCGAACTTGGACCCGCGGGGAGACCCAGTACTTC.